The rows below give T cell receptor beta chains drawn from one sample of a study of PD-1 blockade in classical Hodgkin lymphoma. Using immunoSEQ multiplex PCR, the repertoire was profiled, and TCRdb retains in-frame clones only, with some absent. The top ten hold about an eighth of the sample, which has some 4,300 clones, more than 65% seen once. Specimen: CD8+ T cells from blood. The source of these receptors is a human donor with classical Hodgkin lymphoma. CDR3s include the opening cysteine and the closing phenylalanine or tryptophan. D genes are given only for firm matches. Expanded clones get a size class; other rows say once, few or many, or leave the size out.

abundance | j_gene | v_gene | d_gene | CDR3aa | CDR3nt
. | TRBJ2-7 | TRBV5-1 | TRBD2 | CASSIGTRSHEQYF | TGCGCCAGCAGCATCGGGACTAGAAGTCACGAGCAGTACTTC
. | TRBJ2-3 | TRBV6-7 | TRBD2 | CASSPRELAGVTDTQYF | TGTGCCAGCAGTCCTCGTGAGCTAGCGGGAGTCACAGATACGCAGTATTTT
. | TRBJ2-2 | TRBV4-3 | . | CASSQDPPSETNTGELFF | TGCGCCAGCAGCCAAGACCCGCCTAGCGAAACGAACACCGGGGAGCTGTTTTTT
. | TRBJ1-1 | TRBV29-1 | . | CSVPTGGGRTEAFF | TGCAGCGTCCCCACGGGGGGAGGAAGGACTGAAGCTTTCTTT
. | TRBJ2-7 | TRBV7-2 | . | CASSPSGGGYEQYF | TGTGCCAGCAGCCCCTCGGGCGGAGGATACGAGCAGTACTTC
. | TRBJ1-2 | TRBV27 | . | CASTSGGSNYGYTF | TGTGCCAGCACATCCGGGGGCTCTAACTATGGCTACACCTTC
. | TRBJ2-7 | TRBV6-5 | TRBD2 | CASQEREPYEQYF | TGTGCCAGCCAAGAGCGGGAGCCCTACGAGCAGTACTTC
. | TRBJ2-7 | TRBV28 | . | CASSLQGRSYEQYF | TGTGCCAGCAGTTTACAGGGGCGGTCCTACGAGCAGTACTTC
. | TRBJ2-7 | TRBV9 | . | CASSVAFGTAYEQYF | TGTGCCAGCAGCGTAGCTTTCGGGACGGCCTACGAGCAGTACTTC
. | TRBJ2-7 | TRBV19 | . | CASRPSVSSYEQYF | TGTGCCAGTAGACCTAGCGTCAGCTCCTACGAGCAGTACTTC
. | TRBJ2-2 | TRBV7-9 | TRBD1 | CASSLARTGSVMYTGELFF | TGTGCCAGCAGCTTAGCGAGGACAGGGTCGGTGATGTACACCGGGGAGCTGTTTTTT
. | TRBJ2-3 | TRBV27 | . | CASSRNNIGTDTQYF | TGTGCCAGCAGTCGAAATAACATAGGCACAGATACGCAGTATTTT
. | TRBJ1-1 | TRBV2 | . | CATTRRLSEAFF | TGTGCCACCACAAGACGGCTTTCCGAAGCTTTCTTT
. | TRBJ2-5 | TRBV10-3 | . | CAISESTRAGANQETQYF | TGTGCCATCAGTGAGTCTACAAGGGCAGGTGCCAACCAAGAGACCCAGTACTTC
. | TRBJ2-1 | TRBV9 | TRBD2 | CASSVGSGTTTYNEQFF | TGTGCCAGCAGCGTGGGCTCCGGGACTACAACCTACAATGAGCAGTTCTTC
. | TRBJ1-2 | TRBV21-1 | . | CASSKPLWGSDNYGYTF | TGTGCCAGCAGCAAACCCCTTTGGGGATCGGATAACTATGGCTACACCTTC
. | TRBJ2-7 | TRBV2 | TRBD1 | CASSRTGDEQYF | TGTGCCAGCAGCAGGACAGGCGACGAGCAGTACTTC
. | TRBJ2-7 | TRBV7-2 | . | CASSLAGPPKQYF | TGTGCCAGCAGCTTAGCTGGACCCCCTAAGCAGTACTTC
. | TRBJ2-7 | TRBV4-3 | . | CASSQDSGGNSEQYF | TGCGCCAGCAGCCAAGATTCCGGGGGAAATAGCGAGCAGTACTTC
. | TRBJ2-1 | TRBV5-1 | . | CASSGREPRSYNEQFF | TGCGCCAGCAGCGGCCGGGAGCCCCGCTCCTACAATGAGCAGTTCTTC
. | TRBJ1-2 | TRBV19 | . | CASSISAGQEDYGYTF | TGTGCCAGTAGTATATCGGCAGGGCAGGAAGACTATGGCTACACCTTC
. | TRBJ1-6 | TRBV10-3 | . | CAIRGDNDNSPLHF | TGTGCCATCAGGGGGGACAACGATAATTCACCCCTCCACTTT
. | TRBJ2-3 | TRBV7-9 | . | CASSLTGTPSNTQYF | TGTGCCAGCAGCTTAACCGGGACTCCCTCAAATACGCAGTATTTT
. | TRBJ2-1 | TRBV15 | TRBD2 | CATRKGLAVRGGSYNEQFF | TGTGCCACCAGAAAGGGACTAGCGGTAAGAGGGGGCTCCTACAATGAGCAGTTCTTC
. | TRBJ2-5 | TRBV27 | TRBD2 | CASSFQRELGETQYF | TGTGCCAGCAGTTTCCAGCGGGAGCTGGGTGAGACCCAGTACTTC
. | TRBJ2-7 | TRBV7-8 | TRBD1 | CASSLRTGNYYEQYF | TGTGCCAGCAGCTTACGGACAGGGAACTACTACGAGCAGTACTTC
. | TRBJ1-3 | TRBV2 | . | CASSDRGSGNTIYF | TGTGCCAGCAGTGACAGGGGCTCTGGAAACACCATATATTTT
. | TRBJ2-2 | TRBV6-6 | . | CASSPDPRPTGELFF | TGTGCCAGCAGCCCCGACCCCCGGCCCACCGGGGAGCTGTTTTTT
once | TRBJ1-4 | TRBV15 | . | CATSRQLGGDEKLFF | TGTGCCACCAGCAGACAACTCGGGGGTGACGAAAAACTGTTTTTT
. | TRBJ1-2 | TRBV5-6 | . | CASRGQSAYGYTF | TGTGCCAGCAGGGGGCAGTCAGCCTATGGCTACACCTTC
. | TRBJ1-1 | TRBV6-1 | . | CASSYPTEAFF | TGTGCCAGCAGTTACCCGACTGAAGCTTTCTTT